The 16 T cell receptor beta chains below were found in one sample sequenced in a study of cytomegalovirus exposure and HLA in healthy donors. Data came from immunoSEQ multiplex PCR; TCRdb stores just in-frame clones and leaves some out. The sample consists of 50,000 or so clones, about 91% of them appearing once. The specimen was PBMCs. These receptors came from a woman in her twenties or thirties in good health and CMV-seronegative.

The J gene is TRBJ1-4, the V gene TRBV7-3, with TRBD1 matching 8 bases. This CDR3 comprises 14 residues. The germline gives CDR1 SGHTA, CDR2 FQGTGA. Trimming took 4 bases from V and 5 from J; bases not matched to a gene: 3. In DNA form, the CDR3 reads TGTGCCAGCAGCTCCTGGACAGGGAATGAAAAACTGTTTTTT. This sequence encodes CASSSWTGNEKLFF.

The gene calls are TRBV19 and TRBJ2-2, with 7 bases matching TRBD1. The germline gives CDR1 LNHDA, CDR2 SQIVND (reference sequence). This CDR3 is built from 15 residues. The V segment lost 5 bases and the J segment 4 bases; nucleotides outside the gene matches: 7. DNA of the CDR3: TGTGCCAGTAGTCCGCAGGGGGTCAGCACCGGGGAGCTGTTTTTT. Residues: CASSPQGVSTGELFF.

This chain joins TRBV4-1 and TRBJ1-1; 9 nucleotides line up with TRBD1. Per the germline V gene, CDR1 is MGHRA and CDR2 is YSYEKL. With 0 bases clipped from V and 3 bases from J, the junction kept 11 bases outside the gene matches. This CDR3 comprises 18 residues. DNA of the CDR3: TGCGCCAGCAGCCAAGAATCAGGGACAGGGAGTGTGGACACTGAAGCTTTCTTT. Translated: CASSQESGTGSVDTEAFF.

The chain links TRBV19 to TRBJ2-2; D might be TRBD1 (6 bases). V lost 4 bases to trimming and J lost 0 bases, with 15 bases between them. The CDR3 contains 17 residues. CDR1 is LNHDA and CDR2 is SQIVND in the germline V gene (reference sequence). CDR3 sequence (DNA): TGTGCCAGTAGTACCGTTAGACAGGTGACGAACACCGGGGAGCTGTTTTTT. It encodes CASSTVRQVTNTGELFF.

The V gene is TRBV5-8, the J gene TRBJ2-1; D gene unclear. The CDR3 has 11 amino acids. The germline gives CDR1 SGHTS, CDR2 YDEGEE. V dropped 4 bases and J dropped 4 bases, with 3 bases sitting between them. In DNA, the CDR3 is TGTGCCAGCAGCCGGTACAATGAGCAGTTCTTC. This translates into CASSRYNEQFF. Based on the CDR3 plus reference TRBV5-8 and TRBJ2-1, the full variable domain is EAGVTQSPTHLIKTRGQQATLRCSPISGHTSVYWYQQALGLGLQFLLWYDEGEERNRGNFPPRFSGRQFPNYSSELNVNALELEDSALYLCASSRYNEQFFGPGTRLTVL.

The chain links TRBV27 to TRBJ2-7; 11 bases line up with TRBD2. Losses at the gene ends were 3 bases for V and 6 bases for J; bases not matched to a gene: 4. The CDR3 is 14 amino acids. In germline, CDR1 is MNHEY, CDR2 SMNVEV (reference sequence). This CDR3 reads CASSLTSGTPEQYF. DNA of the CDR3: TGTGCCAGCAGTTTGACTAGCGGGACGCCCGAGCAGTACTTC.

This clone was seen a single time. The CDR3 reads CASSSSDTLYGYTF. In nucleotides, the CDR3 is TGTGCCAGCAGTTCATCGGACACTTTGTATGGCTACACCTTC. This chain joins TRBV6-1 and TRBJ1-2; maybe TRBD1 (5 bases). CDR1 and CDR2 (germline): MNHNS, SASEGT. The CDR3 length is 14 residues. Trimming removed 5 bases at V and 5 bases at J, with 15 bases between.

The chain carries TRBV28 and TRBJ2-1, with 7 bases fitting TRBD2. CDR3 length: 17 amino acids. V lost 3 bases, J lost 8 bases, and 16 bases stayed unmatched. From germline, CDR1 is MDHEN and CDR2 SYDVKM. CDR3: CASSFNSGLGATDEQFF. CDR3 bases: TGTGCCAGCAGTTTTAATTCCGGACTAGGCGCGACGGATGAGCAGTTCTTC.

In this sample, this clone turned up a few times. The chain has TRBV5-4 and TRBJ2-2; 15 bases agree with TRBD2. Germline loops: CDR1 SGHNT, CDR2 YYREEE (reference sequence). The CDR3 extends over 16 amino acids. J lost 8 bases, V lost 4 bases, and 6 bases had no gene match. The CDR3 DNA sequence: TGTGCCAGCAGCACCGGACTAGCGGGAGGGCGGGGGGAGCTGTTTTTT. It translates to CASSTGLAGGRGELFF.

The chain combines TRBV18 with TRBJ1-1; 8 positions agree with TRBD1. V was clipped by 0 bases and J by 6 bases; unmatched bases: 9. Germline V gene lookup returns CDR1 KGHSH and CDR2 LQKENI. This CDR3 has 16 amino acids. CDR3 sequence (DNA): TGTGCCAGCTCACCACCGTCACAGGGGGGGAGAGCTGAAGCTTTCTTT. It translates to CASSPPSQGGRAEAFF. Using reference TRBV18 and TRBJ1-1 for the parts outside the CDR3, the full variable domain is NAGVMQNPRHLVRRRGQEARLRCSPMKGHSHVYWYRQLPEEGLKFMVYLQKENIIDESGMPKERFSAEFPKEGPSILRIQQVVRGDSAAYFCASSPPSQGGRAEAFFGQGTRLTVV.

The chain links TRBV27 to TRBJ2-7, with D unresolved. The length of the CDR3 is 15 residues. The germline V and J ends were trimmed by 4 bases and 0 bases, with 13 bases remaining between them. The germline V gene encodes CDR1 MNHEY and CDR2 SMNVEV (reference sequence). The CDR3 nucleotides read TGTGCCAGCAGTTCGGCGGATCTCAGCTCCTACGAGCAGTACTTC. This sequence encodes CASSSADLSSYEQYF.

J is TRBJ2-7 and V is TRBV7-8, with 7 bases aligning to TRBD1. Per the germline V gene, CDR1 is SGHVS and CDR2 is FQNEAQ. V lost 1 base to trimming and J lost 3 bases; unmatched junction nucleotides: 21. There are 20 residues in the CDR3. In nucleotides, the CDR3 is TGTGCCAGCAGCTTAGTAGCATCTGTGGAAGGGGGACAGATAAACTACGAGCAGTACTTC. It encodes CASSLVASVEGGQINYEQYF.

The rearrangement links TRBV7-8 to TRBJ1-2; TRBD1 matches 9 bases. J lost 4 bases, V lost 6 bases, and 6 bases had no gene match. The CDR3 contains 14 residues. CDR1 is SGHVS, CDR2 FQNEAQ, per germline. The CDR3: CASSWTGASYGYTF. DNA of the CDR3: TGTGCCAGCAGTTGGACAGGGGCTAGCTATGGCTACACCTTC.

In this sample, this clone turned up once. Here the CDR3 DNA reads TGTGCCAGCAGCTTATCGGCGGGAGGGTACAATGAGCAGTTCTTC. Protein product: CASSLSAGGYNEQFF. J is TRBJ2-1 and V is TRBV7-3, with 9 bases fitting TRBD2. The CDR3 sequence is 15 residues long. Unmatched junction bases numbered 3, after V lost 2 bases and J lost 4 bases. Germline V gives CDR1 SGHTA, CDR2 FQGTGA.

The CDR3, as DNA: TGTGCCAGCAGTTACGGGACAGGGGATACCTATGGCTACACCTTC. Its protein product is CASSYGTGDTYGYTF. The chain is built from TRBV6-5 and TRBJ1-2, with 10 bases fitting TRBD1. CDR1 is MNHEY and CDR2 is SVGAGI in the germline V gene. Trimming removed 2 bases from V and 4 bases from J; junction bases left unmatched: 4. CDR3 length: 15 residues.

The chain joins TRBV19 to TRBJ1-1, with D hard to call. The CDR3 length is 15 residues. V lost 1 base to trimming and J lost 1 base, with 10 bases between them. Germline CDR1 LNHDA, CDR2 SQIVND (reference sequence). CDR3 sequence: CASSIGAGPNTEAFF. CDR3 nucleotide sequence: TGTGCCAGTAGTATAGGTGCAGGCCCGAACACTGAAGCTTTCTTT.